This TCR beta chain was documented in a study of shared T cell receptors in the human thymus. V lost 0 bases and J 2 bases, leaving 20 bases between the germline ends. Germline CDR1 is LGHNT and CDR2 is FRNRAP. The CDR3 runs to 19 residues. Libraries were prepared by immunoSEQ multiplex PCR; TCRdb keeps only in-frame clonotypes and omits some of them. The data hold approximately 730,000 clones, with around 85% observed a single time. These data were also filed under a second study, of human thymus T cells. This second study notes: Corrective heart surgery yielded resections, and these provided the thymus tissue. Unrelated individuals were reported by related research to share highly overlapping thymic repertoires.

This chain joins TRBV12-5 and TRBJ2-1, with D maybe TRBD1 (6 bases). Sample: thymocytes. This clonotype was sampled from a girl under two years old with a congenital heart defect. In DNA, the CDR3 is TGTGCTAGTGGTTTGGTACAGGGTTTTGAGAAGAGAACCTACAATGAGCAGTTCTTC. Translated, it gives CASGLVQGFEKRTYNEQFF. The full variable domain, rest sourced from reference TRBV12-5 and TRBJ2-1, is DARVTQTPRHKVTEMGQEVTMRCQPILGHNTVFWYRQTMMQGLELLAYFRNRAPLDDSGMPKDRFSAEMPDATLATLKIQPSEPRDSAVYFCASGLVQGFEKRTYNEQFFGPGTRLTVL.